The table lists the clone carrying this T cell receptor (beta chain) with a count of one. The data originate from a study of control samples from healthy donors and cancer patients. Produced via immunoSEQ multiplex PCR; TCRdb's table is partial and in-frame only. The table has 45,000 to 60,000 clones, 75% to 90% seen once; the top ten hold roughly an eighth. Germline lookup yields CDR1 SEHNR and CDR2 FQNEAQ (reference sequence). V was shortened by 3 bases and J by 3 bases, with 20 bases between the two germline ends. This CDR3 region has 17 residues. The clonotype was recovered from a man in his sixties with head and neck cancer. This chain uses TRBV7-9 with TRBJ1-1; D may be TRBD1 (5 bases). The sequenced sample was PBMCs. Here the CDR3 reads CASSFFTFTGHDTEAFF. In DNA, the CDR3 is TGTGCCAGCAGCTTTTTTACCTTTACGGGGCACGACACTGAAGCTTTCTTT. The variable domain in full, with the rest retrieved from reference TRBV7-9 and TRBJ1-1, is DTGVSQNPRHKITKRGQNVTFRCDPISEHNRLYWYRQTLGQGPEFLTYFQNEAQLEKSRLLSDRFSAERPKGSFSTLEIQRTEQGDSAMYLCASSFFTFTGHDTEAFFGQGTRLTVV.